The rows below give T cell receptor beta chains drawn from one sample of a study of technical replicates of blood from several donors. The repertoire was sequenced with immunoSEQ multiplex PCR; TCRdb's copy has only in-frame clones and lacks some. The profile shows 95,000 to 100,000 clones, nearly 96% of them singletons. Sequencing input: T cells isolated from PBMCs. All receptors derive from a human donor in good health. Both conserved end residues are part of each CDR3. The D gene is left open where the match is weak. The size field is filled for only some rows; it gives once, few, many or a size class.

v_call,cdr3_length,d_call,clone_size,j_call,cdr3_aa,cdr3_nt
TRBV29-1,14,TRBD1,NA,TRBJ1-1,CSVEGGQVNTEAFF,TGCAGCGTTGAAGGGGGACAGGTGAACACTGAAGCTTTCTTT
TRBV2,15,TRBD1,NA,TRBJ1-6,CASISGGQGNSPLHF,TGTGCCAGCATATCGGGGGGACAGGGCAATTCACCCCTCCACTTT
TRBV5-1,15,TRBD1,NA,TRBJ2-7,CASSQGQGISYEQYF,TGCGCCAGCAGCCAGGGACAGGGGATATCCTACGAGCAGTACTTC
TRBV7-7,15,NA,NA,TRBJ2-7,CASSLRTGKNYEQYF,TGTGCTAGCAGCCTTCGGACTGGAAAGAACTACGAGCAGTACTTC
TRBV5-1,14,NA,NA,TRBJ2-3,CASGEKRTTDTQYF,TGCGCCAGCGGAGAAAAGCGGACCACAGATACGCAGTATTTT
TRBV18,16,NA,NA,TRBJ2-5,CASSPSNGELDRTQYF,TGTGCCAGCTCACCATCGAACGGGGAGTTGGATCGGACCCAGTACTTC
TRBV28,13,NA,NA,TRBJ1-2,CASSSPRAYGYTF,TGTGCCAGCAGCTCGCCCAGGGCCTATGGCTACACCTTC
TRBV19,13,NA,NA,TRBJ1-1,CASSKGLNTEAFF,TGTGCCAGTAGTAAGGGGCTGAACACTGAAGCTTTCTTT
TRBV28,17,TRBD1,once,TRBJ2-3,CASSPRQGLVVGDTQYF,TGTGCCAGCAGTCCACGACAGGGTTTAGTCGTTGGCGATACGCAGTATTTT
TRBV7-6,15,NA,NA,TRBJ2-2,CASSLAPSPTGELFF,TGTGCCAGCAGCTTAGCCCCGAGCCCCACCGGGGAGCTGTTTTTT
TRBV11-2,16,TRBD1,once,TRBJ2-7,CASSQIRGPPSYEQYF,TGTGCCAGCAGCCAAATCAGGGGGCCACCCTCCTACGAGCAGTACTTC
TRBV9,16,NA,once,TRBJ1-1,CASSVGSGSLNTEAFF,TGTGCCAGCAGCGTAGGAAGCGGGAGTTTGAACACTGAAGCTTTCTTT
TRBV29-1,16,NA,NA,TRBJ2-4,CSVSPLGWGQGNIQYF,TGCAGCGTTTCGCCACTGGGGTGGGGGCAGGGAAACATTCAGTACTTC
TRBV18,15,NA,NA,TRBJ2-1,CASSRESSSYNEQFF,TGTGCCAGCTCACGAGAGAGTAGCTCCTACAATGAGCAGTTCTTC
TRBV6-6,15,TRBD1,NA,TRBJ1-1,CAIRSGTGGPTEAFF,TGTGCCATCAGATCCGGGACAGGGGGCCCCACTGAAGCTTTCTTT
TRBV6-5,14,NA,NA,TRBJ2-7,CASSYSEGAYEQYF,TGTGCCAGCAGTTACTCGGAGGGTGCCTACGAGCAGTACTTC
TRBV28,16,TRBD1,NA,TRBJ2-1,CASSSTTRDRLNEQFF,TGTGCCAGCAGTTCTACAACCCGGGACAGGCTTAATGAGCAGTTCTTC
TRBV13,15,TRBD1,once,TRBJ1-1,CASRWAGGLNTEAFF,TGTGCCAGCAGGTGGGCAGGGGGCCTGAACACTGAAGCTTTCTTT
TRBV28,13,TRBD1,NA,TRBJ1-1,CAAGQGVNTEAFF,TGTGCCGCAGGACAGGGCGTGAACACTGAAGCTTTCTTT
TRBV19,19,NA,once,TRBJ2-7,CASSLVIGGYTSSGYEQYF,TGTGCCAGTAGTTTGGTGATAGGGGGATATACCTCCTCCGGGTACGAGCAGTACTTC
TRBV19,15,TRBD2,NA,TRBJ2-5,CASSDLRGGQETQYF,TGTGCCAGTAGTGATTTGCGGGGGGGCCAAGAGACCCAGTACTTC
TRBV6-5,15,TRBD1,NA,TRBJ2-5,CASIPSRGSGETQYF,TGTGCCAGCATTCCCTCCAGGGGGTCAGGGGAGACCCAGTACTTC
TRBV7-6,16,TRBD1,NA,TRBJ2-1,CASSFGDRPGWDEQFF,TGTGCCAGCAGCTTTGGGGACAGGCCGGGGTGGGATGAGCAGTTCTTC
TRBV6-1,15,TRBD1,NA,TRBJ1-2,CASSEGRGLFYGYTF,TGTGCCAGCAGTGAAGGGAGGGGGCTTTTCTATGGCTACACCTTC
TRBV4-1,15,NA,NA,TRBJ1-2,CASSPQLGASYGYTF,TGCGCCAGCAGCCCGCAGTTAGGGGCTAGCTATGGCTACACCTTC
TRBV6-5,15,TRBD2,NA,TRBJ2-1,CASSYNSGRANEQFF,TGTGCCAGCAGTTACAATAGCGGGAGGGCCAATGAGCAGTTCTTC
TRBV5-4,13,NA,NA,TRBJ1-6,CASSDRSNSPLHF,TGTGCCAGTAGCGACAGGTCCAATTCACCCCTCCACTTT
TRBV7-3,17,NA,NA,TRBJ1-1,CASSLSPARQDYTEAFF,TGTGCCAGCAGCTTATCCCCGGCGCGACAGGACTACACTGAAGCTTTCTTT
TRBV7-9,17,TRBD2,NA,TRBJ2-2,CASVGTSGNINTGELFF,TGTGCCAGCGTTGGGACTAGCGGGAACATTAACACCGGGGAGCTGTTTTTT
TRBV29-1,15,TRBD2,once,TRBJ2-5,CSVNAAGGSQETQYF,TGCAGCGTCAACGCAGCGGGGGGGTCCCAAGAGACCCAGTACTTC
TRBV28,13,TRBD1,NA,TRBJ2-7,CASSYRGHYVQYF,TGTGCCAGCAGTTACAGGGGGCATTATGTGCAGTACTTC
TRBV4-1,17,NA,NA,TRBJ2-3,CASSQDGLAAYTDTQYF,TGCGCCAGCAGCCAAGATGGTCTAGCTGCCTACACAGATACGCAGTATTTT